This T cell receptor (beta chain) was captured in a study of molecular identifiers for immune sequencing clone quantification. There are 13 residues in the CDR3. Germline V CDR1 and CDR2: MGHDK, SYGVNS. Deletions cut 3 bases from V and 4 bases from J, with 10 bases between. Bulk TCR library preparation followed previously described methods with listed TCR primers. Using its own MiXCR run on the PCR reads, TCRdb lists one record per CDR3 protein. The sample lists hundreds of thousands of distinct CDR3 sequences, about 25% seen once, with around 0.78% in the top ten. This clonotype was observed a handful of times.

The sample taken for sequencing was naive CD8+ T cells from blood, with Jurkat cell RNA spiked in. Subset here: FACS-sorted CD8+CD4-CCR7+CD45RA+ naive T cells. The gene calls are TRBV25-1 and TRBJ2-7, with D tentatively TRBD2 (6 bases). The receptor's source is a human donor in good health. Some libraries in this study had Jurkat cell RNA spiked in. As DNA, the CDR3 is TGTGCCAGCAGTGAGTTCGGGGGTTACGAGCAGTACTTC. This translates into CASSEFGGYEQYF.